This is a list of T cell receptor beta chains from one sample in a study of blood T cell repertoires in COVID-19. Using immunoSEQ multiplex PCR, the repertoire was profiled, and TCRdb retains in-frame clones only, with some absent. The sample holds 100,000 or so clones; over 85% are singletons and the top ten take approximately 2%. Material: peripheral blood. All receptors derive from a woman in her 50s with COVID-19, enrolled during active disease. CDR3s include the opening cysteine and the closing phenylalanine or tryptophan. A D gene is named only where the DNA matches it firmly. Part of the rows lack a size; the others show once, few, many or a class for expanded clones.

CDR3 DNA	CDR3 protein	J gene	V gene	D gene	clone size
TGTGCCAGCAGCCCAGGGACAGGGACCCATGAGCAGTTCTTC	CASSPGTGTHEQFF	TRBJ2-1	TRBV7-8	TRBD1	-
TGTGCCAGTAGTATAGGGGGAGGGGGGAACCAGCCCCAGCATTTT	CASSIGGGGNQPQHF	TRBJ1-5	TRBV19	-	-
TGTGCCAGCAGGGTTACGAGGAATTCACCCCTCCACTTT	CASRVTRNSPLHF	TRBJ1-6	TRBV6-5	-	once
TGTGCCAGCAGCCCTCGACTCGCCGGGTACGAGCAGTACTTC	CASSPRLAGYEQYF	TRBJ2-7	TRBV9	-	-
TGTGCCAGCAGCCAAGACCGGGTGGGTTCACCCCTCCACTTT	CASSQDRVGSPLHF	TRBJ1-6	TRBV14	-	-
TGTGCCAGCAGCTTGGCGGGTGGTAACGAGCAGTACTTC	CASSLAGGNEQYF	TRBJ2-7	TRBV11-2	-	once
TGCGCCAGCAGCTGGACACACCCGAACACCGGGGAGCTGTTTTTT	CASSWTHPNTGELFF	TRBJ2-2	TRBV5-1	-	-
TGTGCCAGCAGCTTCAGACTACAAACTGAAGCTTTCTTT	CASSFRLQTEAFF	TRBJ1-1	TRBV7-2	-	-
TGTGCCAGCAGCCGAGGGACAGCAGACAACTATGGCTACACCTTC	CASSRGTADNYGYTF	TRBJ1-2	TRBV11-1	TRBD1	-
TGTGCCAGCAGAATTGGACAGAACTATGGCTACACCTTC	CASRIGQNYGYTF	TRBJ1-2	TRBV6-5	-	-
TGTGCCAGCGCTAGCGGAGGGGATACGCAGTATTTT	CASASGGDTQYF	TRBJ2-3	TRBV6-5	TRBD2	-
TGTGCCAGCAGCGTAGATCCTTCTGGAAACACCATATATTTT	CASSVDPSGNTIYF	TRBJ1-3	TRBV9	-	-
TGTGCCAGTAGTCTCGACAGGAACTCCTACGAGCAGTACTTC	CASSLDRNSYEQYF	TRBJ2-7	TRBV19	-	-
TGTGCCAGCAGTCTAAGGGGGGGGTTCAATGAGCAGTTCTTC	CASSLRGGFNEQFF	TRBJ2-1	TRBV6-5	-	-
TGTGCCAGCAGGGAGGATGACAGGGCCGTGTTCTTC	CASREDDRAVFF	TRBJ2-1	TRBV2	TRBD1	-
TGTGCCAGTAGGAAGAGGGGGCAAGAGACCCAGTACTTC	CASRKRGQETQYF	TRBJ2-5	TRBV19	-	-